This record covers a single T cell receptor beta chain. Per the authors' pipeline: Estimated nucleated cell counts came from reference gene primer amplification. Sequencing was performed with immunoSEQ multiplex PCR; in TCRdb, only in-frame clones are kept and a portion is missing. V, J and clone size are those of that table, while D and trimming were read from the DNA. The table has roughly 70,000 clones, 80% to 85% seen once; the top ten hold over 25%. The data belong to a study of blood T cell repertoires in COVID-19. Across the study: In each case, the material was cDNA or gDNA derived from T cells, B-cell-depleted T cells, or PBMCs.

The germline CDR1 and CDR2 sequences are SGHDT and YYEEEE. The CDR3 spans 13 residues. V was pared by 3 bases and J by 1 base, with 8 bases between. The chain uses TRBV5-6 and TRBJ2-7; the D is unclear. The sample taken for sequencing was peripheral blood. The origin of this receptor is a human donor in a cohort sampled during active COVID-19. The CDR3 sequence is CASSSLLSYEQYF. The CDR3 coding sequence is TGTGCCAGCAGCTCACTCCTTTCCTACGAGCAGTACTTC. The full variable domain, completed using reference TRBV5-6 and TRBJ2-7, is DAGVTQSPTHLIKTRGQQVTLRCSPKSGHDTVSWYQQALGQGPQFIFQYYEEEERQRGNFPDRFSGHQFPNYSSELNVNALLLGDSALYLCASSSLLSYEQYFGPGTRLTVT.